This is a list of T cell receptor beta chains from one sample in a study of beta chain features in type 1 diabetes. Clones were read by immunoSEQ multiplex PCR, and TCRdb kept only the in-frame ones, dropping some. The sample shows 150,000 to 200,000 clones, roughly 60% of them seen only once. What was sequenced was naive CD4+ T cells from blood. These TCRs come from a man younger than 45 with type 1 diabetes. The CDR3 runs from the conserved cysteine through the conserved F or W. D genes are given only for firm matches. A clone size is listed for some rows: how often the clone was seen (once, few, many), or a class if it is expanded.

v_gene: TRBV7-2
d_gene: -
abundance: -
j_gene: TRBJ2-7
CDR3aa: CASSQMATVSYEQYF
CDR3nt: TGTGCCAGCAGCCAGATGGCTACAGTGTCCTACGAGCAGTACTTC

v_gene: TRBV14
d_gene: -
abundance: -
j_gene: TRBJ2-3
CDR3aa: CASSQDLGDTQYF
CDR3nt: TGTGCCAGCAGCCAAGATCTAGGAGATACGCAGTATTTT

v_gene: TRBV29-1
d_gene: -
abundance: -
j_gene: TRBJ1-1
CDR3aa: CSVRTDMNTEAFF
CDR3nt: TGCAGCGTCCGGACAGATATGAACACTGAAGCTTTCTTT

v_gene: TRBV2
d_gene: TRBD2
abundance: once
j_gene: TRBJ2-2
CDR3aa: CASRASLAMNTGELFF
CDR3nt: TGTGCCAGCAGGGCCTCACTAGCGATGAACACCGGGGAGCTGTTTTTT

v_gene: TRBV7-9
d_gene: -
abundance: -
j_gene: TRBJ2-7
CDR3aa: CASSPNYEQYF
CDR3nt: TGTGCCAGCAGCCCCAACTACGAGCAGTACTTC

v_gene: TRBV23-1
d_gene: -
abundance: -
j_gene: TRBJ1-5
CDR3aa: CASNTDCLGQPQHF
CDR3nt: TGCGCCAGCAATACGGACTGCCTCGGGCAGCCCCAGCATTTT

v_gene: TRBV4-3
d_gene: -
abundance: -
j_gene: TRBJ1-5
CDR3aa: CASSQDRHQPQHF
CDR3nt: TGCGCCAGCAGCCAAGATCGACACCAGCCCCAGCATTTT

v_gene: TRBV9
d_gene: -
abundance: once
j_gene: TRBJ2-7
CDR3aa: CASSVEGYSYEQYF
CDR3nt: TGTGCCAGCAGCGTAGAGGGGTACTCCTACGAGCAGTACTTC

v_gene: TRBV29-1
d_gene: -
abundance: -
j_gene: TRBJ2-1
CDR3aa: CSVEAGSYNEQFF
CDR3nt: TGCAGCGTTGAGGCGGGGTCCTACAATGAGCAGTTCTTC

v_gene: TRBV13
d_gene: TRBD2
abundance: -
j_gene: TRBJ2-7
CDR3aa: CASSSSQPGLLFYEQYF
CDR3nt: TGTGCCAGCAGCAGCAGCCAACCGGGACTACTGTTCTACGAGCAGTACTTC

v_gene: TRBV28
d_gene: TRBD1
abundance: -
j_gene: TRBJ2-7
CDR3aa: CASSPWDRTKQYF
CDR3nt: TGTGCCAGCAGTCCGTGGGACAGGACGAAGCAGTACTTC

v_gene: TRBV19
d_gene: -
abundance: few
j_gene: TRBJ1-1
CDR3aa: CASSIIGVITEAFF
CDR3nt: TGTGCCAGTAGTATAATCGGCGTTATTACTGAAGCTTTCTTT

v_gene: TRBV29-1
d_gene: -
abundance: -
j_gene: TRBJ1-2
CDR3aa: CSVEIGGYTF
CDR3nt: TGCAGCGTTGAAATCGGTGGCTACACCTTC

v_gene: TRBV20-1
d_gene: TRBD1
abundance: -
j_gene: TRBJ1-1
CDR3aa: CSGTGGTEAFF
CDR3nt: TGCAGTGGTACAGGGGGCACTGAAGCTTTCTTT

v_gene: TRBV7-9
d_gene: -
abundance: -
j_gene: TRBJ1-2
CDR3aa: CASSFDSRAYGYTF
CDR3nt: TGTGCCAGCAGCTTTGATTCCAGGGCCTATGGCTACACCTTC

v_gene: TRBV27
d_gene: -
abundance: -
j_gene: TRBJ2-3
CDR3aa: CASRSSAFTDTQYF
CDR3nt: TGTGCCAGCAGATCAAGCGCCTTCACAGATACGCAGTATTTT

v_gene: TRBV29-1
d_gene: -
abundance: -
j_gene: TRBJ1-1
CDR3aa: CSVVFLDAGTEAFF
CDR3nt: TGCAGCGTTGTGTTTCTGGACGCGGGCACTGAAGCTTTCTTT

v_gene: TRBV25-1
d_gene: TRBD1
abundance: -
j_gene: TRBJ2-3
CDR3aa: CASSATGAMDTQYF
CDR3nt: TGTGCCAGCAGTGCGACAGGGGCCATGGATACGCAGTATTTT

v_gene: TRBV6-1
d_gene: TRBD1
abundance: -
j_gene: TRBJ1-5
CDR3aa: CASSEAQGGQPQHF
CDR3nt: TGTGCCAGCAGTGAAGCGCAGGGGGGTCAGCCCCAGCATTTT

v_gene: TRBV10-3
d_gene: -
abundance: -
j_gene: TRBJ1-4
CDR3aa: CAISESWGIEKLFF
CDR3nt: TGTGCCATCAGTGAGTCGTGGGGCATTGAAAAACTGTTTTTT

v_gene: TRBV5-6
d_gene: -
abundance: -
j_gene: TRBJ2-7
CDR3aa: CASSLETDEQYF
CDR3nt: TGTGCCAGCAGCTTGGAGACAGACGAGCAGTACTTC

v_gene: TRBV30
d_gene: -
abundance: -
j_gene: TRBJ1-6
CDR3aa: CASTGAFGSPLHF
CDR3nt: TGTGCCTCAACAGGAGCGTTCGGGTCACCCCTCCACTTT

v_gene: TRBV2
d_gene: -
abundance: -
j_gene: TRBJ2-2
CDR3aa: CASSWDTGELFF
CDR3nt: TGTGCCAGCTCTTGGGACACCGGGGAGCTGTTTTTT

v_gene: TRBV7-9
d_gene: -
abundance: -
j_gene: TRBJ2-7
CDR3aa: CASSLAGESEQYF
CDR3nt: TGTGCCAGCAGCTTAGCAGGGGAGAGCGAGCAGTACTTC

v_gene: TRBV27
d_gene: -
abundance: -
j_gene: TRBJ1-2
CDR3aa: CASSPAHKTGYGYTF
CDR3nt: TGTGCCAGCAGTCCAGCGCACAAGACGGGTTATGGCTACACCTTC

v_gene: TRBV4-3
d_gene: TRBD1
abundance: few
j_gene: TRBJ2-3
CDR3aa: CASSQDRGTGGADTQYF
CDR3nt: TGCGCCAGCAGCCAAGATCGGGGGACAGGTGGGGCAGATACGCAGTATTTT

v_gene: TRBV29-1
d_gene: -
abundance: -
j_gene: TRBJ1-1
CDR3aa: CSVDFGRVQAFF
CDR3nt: TGCAGCGTTGATTTTGGCAGGGTTCAAGCTTTCTTT

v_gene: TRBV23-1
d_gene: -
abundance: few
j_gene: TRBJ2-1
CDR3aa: CASSQCNGGPNEQFF
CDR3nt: TGCGCCAGCAGTCAATGTAACGGCGGCCCCAATGAGCAGTTCTTC

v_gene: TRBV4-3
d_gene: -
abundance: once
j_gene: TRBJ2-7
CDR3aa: CASSQGYRVTYEQYF
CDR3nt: TGCGCCAGCAGCCAAGGTTACCGGGTAACCTACGAGCAGTACTTC

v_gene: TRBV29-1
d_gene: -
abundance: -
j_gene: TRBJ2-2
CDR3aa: CSVGRSDTGELFF
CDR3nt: TGCAGCGTTGGCAGGTCGGACACCGGGGAGCTGTTTTTT

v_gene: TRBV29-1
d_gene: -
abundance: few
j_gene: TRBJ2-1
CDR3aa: CSVEVAGYEQFF
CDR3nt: TGCAGCGTTGAAGTGGCGGGTTATGAGCAGTTCTTC

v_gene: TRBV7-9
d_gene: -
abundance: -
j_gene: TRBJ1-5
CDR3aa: CASSPQGYNQPQHF
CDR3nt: TGTGCCAGCAGCCCCCAGGGATACAATCAGCCCCAGCATTTT

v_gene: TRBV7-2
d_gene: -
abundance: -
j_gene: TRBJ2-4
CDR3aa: CASSLLQHKNIQYF
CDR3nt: TGTGCCAGCAGCTTATTACAGCACAAAAACATTCAGTACTTC

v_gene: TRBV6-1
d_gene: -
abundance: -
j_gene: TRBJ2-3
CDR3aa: CALSAVQSSTDTQYF
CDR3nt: TGTGCCCTCTCAGCGGTACAGTCTAGCACAGATACGCAGTATTTT

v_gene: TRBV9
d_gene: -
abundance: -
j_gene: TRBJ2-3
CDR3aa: CASSVNEIDTQYF
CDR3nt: TGTGCCAGCAGCGTAAATGAGATAGATACGCAGTATTTT

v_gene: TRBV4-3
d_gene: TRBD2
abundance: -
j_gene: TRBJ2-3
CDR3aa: CASSSRRLAGITDTQYF
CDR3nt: TGCGCCAGCAGCTCTAGAAGACTAGCGGGGATCACAGATACGCAGTATTTT

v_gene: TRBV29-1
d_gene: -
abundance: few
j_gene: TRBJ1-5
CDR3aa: CSVRGDGNQPQHF
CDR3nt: TGCAGCGTCCGGGGTGACGGCAATCAGCCCCAGCATTTT

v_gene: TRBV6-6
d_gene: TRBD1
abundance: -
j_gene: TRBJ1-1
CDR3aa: CASNRGTVNTEAFF
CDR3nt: TGTGCCAGCAACAGAGGGACAGTGAACACTGAAGCTTTCTTT

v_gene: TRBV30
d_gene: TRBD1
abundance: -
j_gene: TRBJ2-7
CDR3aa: CASGDRFTEQYF
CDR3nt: TGTGCCTCTGGGGACAGGTTCACTGAGCAGTACTTC

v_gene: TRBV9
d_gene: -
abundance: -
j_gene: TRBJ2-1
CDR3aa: CASSASHHNEQFF
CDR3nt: TGTGCCAGCAGCGCCTCTCACCACAATGAGCAGTTCTTC

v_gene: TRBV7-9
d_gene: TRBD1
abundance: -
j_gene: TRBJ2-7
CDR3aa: CASSLWADRSYEQYF
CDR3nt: TGTGCAAGCAGCTTATGGGCGGACAGGAGCTACGAGCAGTACTTC

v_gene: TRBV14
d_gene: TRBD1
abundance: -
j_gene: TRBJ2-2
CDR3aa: CASSVRTGDSGELFF
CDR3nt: TGTGCCAGCAGCGTCAGGACAGGGGATTCCGGGGAGCTGTTTTTT

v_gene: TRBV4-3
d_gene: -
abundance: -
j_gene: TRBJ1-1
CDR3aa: CASSLTIRNTEAFF
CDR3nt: TGCGCCAGCAGCCTAACTATTCGAAACACTGAAGCTTTCTTT

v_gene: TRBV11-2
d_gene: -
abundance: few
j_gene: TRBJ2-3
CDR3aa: CASSFGGGTDTQYF
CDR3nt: TGTGCCAGCAGCTTCGGGGGAGGCACAGATACGCAGTATTTT

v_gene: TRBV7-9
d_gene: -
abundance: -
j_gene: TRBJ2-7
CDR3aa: CASSLVNEQYF
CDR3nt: TGTGCCAGCAGCTTAGTCAACGAGCAGTACTTC

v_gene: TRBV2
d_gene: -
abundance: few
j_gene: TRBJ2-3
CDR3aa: CASRPGPSADTQYF
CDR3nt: TGTGCCAGCAGACCCGGACCGTCGGCAGATACGCAGTATTTT

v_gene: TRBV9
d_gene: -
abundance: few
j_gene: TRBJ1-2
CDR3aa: CASSVDEGYYGYTF
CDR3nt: TGTGCCAGCAGCGTAGATGAGGGGTACTATGGCTACACCTTC

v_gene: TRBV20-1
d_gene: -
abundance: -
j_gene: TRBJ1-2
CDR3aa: CSARRENGYTF
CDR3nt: TGCAGTGCTAGGAGAGAAAATGGCTACACCTTC

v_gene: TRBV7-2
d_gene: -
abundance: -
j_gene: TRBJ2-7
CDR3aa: CASSFRQGGNYEQYF
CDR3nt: TGTGCCAGCAGCTTTCGTCAGGGTGGAAACTACGAGCAGTACTTC

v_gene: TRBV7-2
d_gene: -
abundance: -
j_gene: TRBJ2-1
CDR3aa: CASSLGGQGEQFF
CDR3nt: TGTGCCAGCAGCTTAGGGGGGCAAGGTGAGCAGTTCTTC

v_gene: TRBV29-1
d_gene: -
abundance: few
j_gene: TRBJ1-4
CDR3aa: CSARTNEKLFF
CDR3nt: TGCAGCGCCAGGACTAATGAAAAACTGTTTTTT

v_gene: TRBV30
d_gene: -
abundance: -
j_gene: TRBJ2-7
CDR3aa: CAWSGGAYEQYF
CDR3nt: TGTGCCTGGAGTGGCGGGGCCTACGAGCAGTACTTC

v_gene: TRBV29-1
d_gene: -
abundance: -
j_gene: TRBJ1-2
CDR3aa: CSVEGDRRNNYGYTF
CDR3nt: TGCAGCGTTGAAGGCGACCGAAGAAATAACTATGGCTACACCTTC

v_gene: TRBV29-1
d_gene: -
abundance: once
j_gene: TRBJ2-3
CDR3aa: CSVVAQQRGPTDTQYF
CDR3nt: TGCAGCGTTGTGGCGCAACAGAGGGGACCCACAGATACGCAGTATTTT

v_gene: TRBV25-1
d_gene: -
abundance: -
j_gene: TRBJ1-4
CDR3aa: CASSESGATNEKLFF
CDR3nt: TGTGCCAGCAGTGAATCGGGGGCAACTAATGAAAAACTGTTTTTT